This T cell receptor (beta chain) was captured by sequencing in a study of T cells in Graves' hyperthyroidism and ophthalmopathy. Amplification of TCR beta CDR3 regions was performed using RNA transcripts as template. First-round RT-PCR targeting the TCR CDR3 was performed with the HTBI primer set. MiXCR, applied by TCRdb to the multiplex PCR reads, yields one record per CDR3 protein. Here the sample spans roughly 45,000 distinct CDR3 sequences, 45% to 50% being singletons. Patients were aged 18 to 65, had disease duration under 2 months, and had newly diagnosed hyperthyroidism. Diagnoses were made from clinical symptoms, serum measures (thyroxine and TRAb), thyroid ultrasound and orbital computed tomography. This clonotype was seen a handful of times. Input material: peripheral blood or thyroid tissue (not recorded which). The receptor was isolated from a woman aged 45-65 years with Graves' hyperthyroidism.

The CDR3 protein is CASLAEQETQYF. DNA of the CDR3: TGCGCCAGTCTAGCGGAACAAGAGACCCAGTACTTC. The V and J genes are TRBV10-2 and TRBJ2-5; 7 bases match TRBD2. The CDR3 spans 12 residues. V trimming: 9 bases; J trimming: 2 bases; junction bases outside the gene matches: 3. Per the germline V gene, CDR1 is WSHSY and CDR2 is SAAADI.